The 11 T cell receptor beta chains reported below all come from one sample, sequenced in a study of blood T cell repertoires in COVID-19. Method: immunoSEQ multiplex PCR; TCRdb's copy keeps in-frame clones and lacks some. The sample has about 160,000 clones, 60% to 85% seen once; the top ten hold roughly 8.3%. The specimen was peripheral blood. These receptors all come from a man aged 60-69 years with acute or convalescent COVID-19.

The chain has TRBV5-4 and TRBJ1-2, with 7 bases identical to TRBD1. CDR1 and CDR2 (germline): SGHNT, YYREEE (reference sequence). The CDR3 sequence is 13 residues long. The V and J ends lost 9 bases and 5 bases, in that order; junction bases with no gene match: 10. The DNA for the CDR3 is TGTGCCAACACTGCTCAGGGGGAATATGGCTACACCTTC. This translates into CANTAQGEYGYTF. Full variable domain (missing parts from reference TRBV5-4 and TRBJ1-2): ETGVTQSPTHLIKTRGQQVTLRCSSQSGHNTVSWYQQALGQGPQFIFQYYREEENGRGNFPPRFSGLQFPNYSSELNVNALELDDSALYLCANTAQGEYGYTFGSGTRLTVV.

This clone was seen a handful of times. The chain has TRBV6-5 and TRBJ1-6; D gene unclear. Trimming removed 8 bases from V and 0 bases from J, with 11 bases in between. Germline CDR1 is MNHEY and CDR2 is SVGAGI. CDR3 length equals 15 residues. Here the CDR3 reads CASLADYSYNSPLHF. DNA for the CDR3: TGTGCCAGCTTGGCAGACTACTCCTATAATTCACCCCTCCACTTT.

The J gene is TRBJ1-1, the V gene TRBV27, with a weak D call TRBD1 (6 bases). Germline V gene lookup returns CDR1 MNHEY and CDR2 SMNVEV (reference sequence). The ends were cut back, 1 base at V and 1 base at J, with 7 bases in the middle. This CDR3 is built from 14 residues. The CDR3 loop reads CASSLLGGNTEAFF. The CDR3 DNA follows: TGTGCCAGCAGTTTATTAGGGGGGAACACTGAAGCTTTCTTT.

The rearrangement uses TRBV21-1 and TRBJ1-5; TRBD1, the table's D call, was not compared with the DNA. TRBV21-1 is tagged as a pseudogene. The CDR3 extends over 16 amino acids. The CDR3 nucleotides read TGTGCCAGCAGCAAACGGTCTGGGGGCGGCAATCAGCCCCAGCATTTT. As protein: CASSKRSGGGNQPQHF.

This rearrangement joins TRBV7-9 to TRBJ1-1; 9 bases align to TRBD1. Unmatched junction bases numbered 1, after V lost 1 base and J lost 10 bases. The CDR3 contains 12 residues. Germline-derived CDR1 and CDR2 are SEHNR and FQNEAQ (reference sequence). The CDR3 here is CASSLDRGRAFF. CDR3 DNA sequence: TGTGCCAGCAGCTTAGACAGGGGGCGAGCTTTCTTT.

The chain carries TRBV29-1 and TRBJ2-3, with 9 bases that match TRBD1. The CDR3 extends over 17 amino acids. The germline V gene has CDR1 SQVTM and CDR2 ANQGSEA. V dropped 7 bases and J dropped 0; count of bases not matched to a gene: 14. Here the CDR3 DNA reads TGCAGCGCTACCGGGACAGGGCAGCTATCTAGCACAGATACGCAGTATTTT. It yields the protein CSATGTGQLSSTDTQYF.

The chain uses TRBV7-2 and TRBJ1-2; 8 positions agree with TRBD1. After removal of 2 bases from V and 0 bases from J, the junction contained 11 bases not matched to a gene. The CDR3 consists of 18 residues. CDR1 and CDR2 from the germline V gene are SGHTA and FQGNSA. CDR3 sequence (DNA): TGTGCCAGCAGCTTATTCGCCCCTAGACAGGGGACTAACTATGGCTACACCTTC. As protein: CASSLFAPRQGTNYGYTF.

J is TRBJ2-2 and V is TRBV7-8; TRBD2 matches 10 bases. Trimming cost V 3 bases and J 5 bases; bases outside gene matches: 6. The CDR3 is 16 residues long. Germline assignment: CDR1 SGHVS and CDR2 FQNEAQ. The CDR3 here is CASSFSSGGGTGELFF. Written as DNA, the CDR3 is TGTGCCAGCAGCTTCTCTAGCGGGGGAGGAACCGGGGAGCTGTTTTTT.

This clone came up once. The CDR3 protein is CASSESDRGGTDTQYF. CDR3 nucleotide sequence: TGTGCCAGCAGTGAATCAGACAGGGGGGGCACAGATACGCAGTATTTT. This chain connects TRBV6-1 to TRBJ2-3, with TRBD1 identical over 9 bases. Germline V gene data show CDR1 as MNHNS and CDR2 as SASEGT. The CDR3 extends over 16 amino acids. J was trimmed by 1 base and V by 2 bases; bases with no gene match: 4.

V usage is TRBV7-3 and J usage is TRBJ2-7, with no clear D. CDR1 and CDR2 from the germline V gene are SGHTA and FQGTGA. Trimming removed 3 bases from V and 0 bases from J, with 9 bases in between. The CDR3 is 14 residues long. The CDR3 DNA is TGTGCCAGCAGCTTGGCCCCCAGCTCCTACGAGCAGTACTTC. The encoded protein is CASSLAPSSYEQYF. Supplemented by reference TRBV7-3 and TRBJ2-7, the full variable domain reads GAGVSQTPSNKVTEKGKYVELRCDPISGHTALYWYRQSLGQGPEFLIYFQGTGAADDSGLPNDRFFAVRPEGSVSTLKIQRTERGDSAVYLCASSLAPSSYEQYFGPGTRLTVT.

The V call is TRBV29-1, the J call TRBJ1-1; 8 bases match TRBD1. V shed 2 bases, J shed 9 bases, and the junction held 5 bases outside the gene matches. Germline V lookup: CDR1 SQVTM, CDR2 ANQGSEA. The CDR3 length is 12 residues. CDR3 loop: CSVESGQGQAFF. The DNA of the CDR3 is TGCAGCGTTGAATCCGGACAGGGACAAGCTTTCTTT.